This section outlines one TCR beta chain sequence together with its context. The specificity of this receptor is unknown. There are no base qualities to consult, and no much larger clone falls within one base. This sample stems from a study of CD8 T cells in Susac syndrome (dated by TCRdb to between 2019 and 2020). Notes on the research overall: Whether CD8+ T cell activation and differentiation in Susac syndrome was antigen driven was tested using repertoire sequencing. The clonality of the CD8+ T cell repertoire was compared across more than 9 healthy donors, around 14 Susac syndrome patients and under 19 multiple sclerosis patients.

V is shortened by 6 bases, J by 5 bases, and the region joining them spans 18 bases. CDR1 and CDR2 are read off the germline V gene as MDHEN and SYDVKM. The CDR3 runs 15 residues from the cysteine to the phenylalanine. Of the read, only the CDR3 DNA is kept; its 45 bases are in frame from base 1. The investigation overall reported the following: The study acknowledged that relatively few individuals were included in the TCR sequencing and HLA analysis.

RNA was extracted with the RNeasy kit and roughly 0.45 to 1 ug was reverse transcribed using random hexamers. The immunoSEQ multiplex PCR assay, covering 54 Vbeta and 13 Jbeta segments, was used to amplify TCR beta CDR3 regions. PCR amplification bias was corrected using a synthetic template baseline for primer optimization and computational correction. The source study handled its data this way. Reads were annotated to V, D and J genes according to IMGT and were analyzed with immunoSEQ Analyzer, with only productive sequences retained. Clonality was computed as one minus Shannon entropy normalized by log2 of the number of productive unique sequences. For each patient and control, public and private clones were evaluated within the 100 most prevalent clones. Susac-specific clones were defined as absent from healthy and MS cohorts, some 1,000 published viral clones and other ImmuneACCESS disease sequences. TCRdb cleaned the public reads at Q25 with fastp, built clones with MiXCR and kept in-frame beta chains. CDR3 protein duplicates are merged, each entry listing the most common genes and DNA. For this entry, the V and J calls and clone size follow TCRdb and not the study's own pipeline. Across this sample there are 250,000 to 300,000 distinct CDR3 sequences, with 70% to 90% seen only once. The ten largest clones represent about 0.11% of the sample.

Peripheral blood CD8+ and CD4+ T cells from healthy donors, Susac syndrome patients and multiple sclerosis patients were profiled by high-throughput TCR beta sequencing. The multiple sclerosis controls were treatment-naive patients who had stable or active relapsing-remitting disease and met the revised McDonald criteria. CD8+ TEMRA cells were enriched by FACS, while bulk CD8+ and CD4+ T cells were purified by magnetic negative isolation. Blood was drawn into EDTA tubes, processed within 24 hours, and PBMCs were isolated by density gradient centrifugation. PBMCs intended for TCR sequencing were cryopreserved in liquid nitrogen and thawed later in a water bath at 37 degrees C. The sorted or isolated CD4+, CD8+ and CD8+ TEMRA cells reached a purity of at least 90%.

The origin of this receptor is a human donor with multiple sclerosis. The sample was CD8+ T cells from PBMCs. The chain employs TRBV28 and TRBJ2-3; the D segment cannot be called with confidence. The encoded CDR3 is CASSRVSEYRDTQYF. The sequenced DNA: TGTGCCAGCAGCCGAGTCAGCGAGTACCGAGATACGCAGTATTTT.